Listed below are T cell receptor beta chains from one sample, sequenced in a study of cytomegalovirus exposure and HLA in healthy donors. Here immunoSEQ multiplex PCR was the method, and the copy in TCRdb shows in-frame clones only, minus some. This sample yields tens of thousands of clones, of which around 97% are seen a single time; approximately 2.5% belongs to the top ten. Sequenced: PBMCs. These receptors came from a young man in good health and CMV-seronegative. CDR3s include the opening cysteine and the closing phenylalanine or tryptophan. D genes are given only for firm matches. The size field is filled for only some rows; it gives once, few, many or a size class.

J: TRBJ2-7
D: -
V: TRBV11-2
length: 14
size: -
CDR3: CASSLEGVAYEQYF
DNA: TGTGCCAGCAGCTTAGAGGGAGTGGCCTACGAGCAGTACTTC

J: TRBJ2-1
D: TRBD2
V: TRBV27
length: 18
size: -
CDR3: CASRGNRGKLAGVAEQFF
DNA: TGTGCCAGCCGGGGGAACAGGGGGAAACTAGCGGGAGTTGCTGAGCAGTTCTTC

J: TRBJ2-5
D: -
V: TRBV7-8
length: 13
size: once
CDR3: CASSLGVQETQYF
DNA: TGTGCCAGCAGCTTAGGAGTTCAAGAGACCCAGTACTTC

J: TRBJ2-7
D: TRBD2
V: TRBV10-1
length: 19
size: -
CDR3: CASSESTGGLAGVGDEQYF
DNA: TGCGCCAGCAGTGAGTCGACGGGGGGACTAGCGGGTGTCGGGGACGAGCAGTACTTC

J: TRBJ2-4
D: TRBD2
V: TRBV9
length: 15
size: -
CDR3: CASSPLAAKGNIQYF
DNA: TGTGCCAGCAGCCCCCTAGCGGCTAAGGGCAACATTCAGTACTTC

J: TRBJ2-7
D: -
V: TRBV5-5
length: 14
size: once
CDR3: CASSSAAGSYEQYF
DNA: TGTGCCAGCAGCTCCGCGGCAGGGTCCTACGAGCAGTACTTC

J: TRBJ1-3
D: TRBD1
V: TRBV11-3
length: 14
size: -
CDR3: CASRYGQGGNTIYF
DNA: TGTGCCAGCAGATATGGACAGGGTGGGAACACCATATATTTT

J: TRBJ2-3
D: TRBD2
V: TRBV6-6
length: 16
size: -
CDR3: CASSYGGLAGTDTQYF
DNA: TGTGCCAGCAGTTACGGCGGACTAGCGGGCACAGATACGCAGTATTTT

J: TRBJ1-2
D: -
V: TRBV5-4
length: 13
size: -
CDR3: CASSLAATYGYTF
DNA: TGTGCCAGCAGCTTGGCAGCGACCTATGGCTACACCTTC

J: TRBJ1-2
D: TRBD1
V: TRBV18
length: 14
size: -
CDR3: CASSQDRAADGYTF
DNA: TGTGCCAGCTCCCAGGACAGGGCAGCGGATGGCTACACCTTC

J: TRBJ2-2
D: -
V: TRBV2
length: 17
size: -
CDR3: CASSAPRRGVDSGELFF
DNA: TGTGCCAGCAGTGCCCCCCGAAGGGGCGTCGATTCCGGGGAGCTGTTTTTT

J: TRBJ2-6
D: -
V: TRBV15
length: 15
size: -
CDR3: CATSRVSSGANVLTF
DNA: TGTGCCACCAGCAGAGTCAGCTCTGGGGCCAACGTCCTGACTTTC

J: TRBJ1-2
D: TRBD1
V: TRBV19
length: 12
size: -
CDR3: CASEQGNYGYTF
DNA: TGTGCCAGCGAACAGGGGAACTATGGCTACACCTTC

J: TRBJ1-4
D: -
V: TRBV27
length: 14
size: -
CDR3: CASSPYLTNEKLFF
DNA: TGTGCCAGCAGCCCGTATTTAACTAATGAAAAACTGTTTTTT

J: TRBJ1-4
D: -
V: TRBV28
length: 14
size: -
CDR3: CASSFRRGGEKLFF
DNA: TGTGCCAGCAGTTTCAGGAGGGGAGGTGAAAAACTGTTTTTT

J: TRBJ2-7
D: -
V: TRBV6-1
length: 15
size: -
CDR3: CASSALPSSGYEQYF
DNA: TGTGCCAGCAGCGCTCTCCCGAGTAGCGGCTACGAGCAGTACTTC

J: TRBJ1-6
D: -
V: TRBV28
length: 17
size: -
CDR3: CASTGGAASSYNSPLHF
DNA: TGTGCCAGCACTGGCGGGGCCGCAAGCTCCTATAATTCACCCCTCCACTTT

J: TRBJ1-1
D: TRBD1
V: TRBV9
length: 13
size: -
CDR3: CASSPPGQGFFFF
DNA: TGTGCCAGCAGCCCGCCGGGACAGGGGTTTTTTTTCTTT

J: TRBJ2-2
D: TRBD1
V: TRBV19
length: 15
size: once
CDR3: CASSIRQGTAGELFF
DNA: TGTGCCAGTAGTATTCGACAGGGGACGGCCGGGGAGCTGTTTTTT

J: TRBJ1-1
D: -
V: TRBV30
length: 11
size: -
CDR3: CAWKMIGEAFF
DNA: TGTGCCTGGAAGATGATCGGTGAAGCTTTCTTT

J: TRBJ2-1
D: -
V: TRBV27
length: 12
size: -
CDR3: CASSFMGAEQFF
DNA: TGTGCCAGCAGTTTTATGGGGGCTGAGCAGTTCTTC

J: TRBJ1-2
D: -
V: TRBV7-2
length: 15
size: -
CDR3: CASSLRTVANYGYTF
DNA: TGTGCCAGCAGCCTGAGGACAGTAGCTAACTATGGCTACACCTTC

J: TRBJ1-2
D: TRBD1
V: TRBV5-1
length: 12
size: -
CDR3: CASSRDRDGYTF
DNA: TGCGCCAGCAGCAGGGACAGGGACGGCTACACCTTC

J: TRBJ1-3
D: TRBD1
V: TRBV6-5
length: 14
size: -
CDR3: CASSYSDRGNTIYF
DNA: TGTGCCAGCAGTTACTCCGACAGGGGTAACACCATATATTTT